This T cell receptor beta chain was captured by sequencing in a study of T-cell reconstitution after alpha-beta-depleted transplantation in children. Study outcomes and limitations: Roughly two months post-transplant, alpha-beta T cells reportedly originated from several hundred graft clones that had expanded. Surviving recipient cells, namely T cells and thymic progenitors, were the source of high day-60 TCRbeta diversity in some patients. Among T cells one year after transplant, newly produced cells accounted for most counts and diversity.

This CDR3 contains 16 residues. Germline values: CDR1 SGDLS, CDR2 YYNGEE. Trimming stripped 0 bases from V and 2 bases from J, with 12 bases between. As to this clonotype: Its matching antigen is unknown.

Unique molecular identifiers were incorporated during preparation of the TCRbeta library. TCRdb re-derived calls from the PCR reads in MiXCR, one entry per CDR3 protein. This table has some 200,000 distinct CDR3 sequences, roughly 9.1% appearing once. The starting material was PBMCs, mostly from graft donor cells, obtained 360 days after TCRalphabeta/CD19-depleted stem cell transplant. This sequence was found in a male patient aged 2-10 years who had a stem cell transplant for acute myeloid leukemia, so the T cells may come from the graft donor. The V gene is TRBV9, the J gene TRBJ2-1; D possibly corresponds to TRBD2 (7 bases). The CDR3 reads CASSVEWGGPYNEQFF. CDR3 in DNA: TGTGCCAGCAGCGTAGAGTGGGGGGGGCCCTACAATGAGCAGTTCTTC.